The 3 T cell receptor beta chains listed next were all sequenced from one sample in a study of patients and donors after allogeneic stem cell transplantation. MiXCR, run by TCRdb on the RT-PCR reads, gives a single entry per CDR3 protein. This table holds under 200,000 distinct CDR3 sequences, roughly 31% found once. The sequenced sample consisted of blood, either unsorted or a sorted T cell fraction (not recorded which). These receptors originate from a human donor who was either an allogeneic HSCT recipient or a stem cell or donor lymphocyte infusion donor (not recorded which). It is not recorded whose cells these are; they may come from a transplant donor.

J is TRBJ2-5 and V is TRBV28; TRBD2 matches at 8 bases. This CDR3 region has 17 residues. J gave up 3 bases and V 3 bases, and 12 bases lay outside the gene matches. CDR1 and CDR2 from the germline V gene are MDHEN and SYDVKM. In DNA, the CDR3 is TGTGCCAGCAGTTTCCCCGGGAGGGCTCGCTTTGAAGAGACCCAGTACTTC. Protein sequence: CASSFPGRARFEETQYF.

The chain couples TRBV20-1 to TRBJ1-1; 7 bases match TRBD1. Germline V CDR1 and CDR2: DFQATT, SNEGSKA (reference sequence). The CDR3 sequence is 14 residues long. V lost 3 bases to trimming and J lost 0 bases; unmatched junction nucleotides: 4. The CDR3 region is CSARTGTVNTEAFF. In DNA form, the CDR3 reads TGCAGTGCTAGGACCGGGACAGTGAACACTGAAGCTTTCTTT.

The chain combines TRBV10-3 with TRBJ2-1; no clear D. V shed 3 bases and J shed 0 bases, with 9 bases lying between them. Germline V gene data show CDR1 as ENHRY and CDR2 as SYGVKD. The CDR3 is 15 residues long. In nucleotides, the CDR3 is TGTGCCATCAGTGACTCGGTCCACTCCTACAATGAGCAGTTCTTC. It encodes CAISDSVHSYNEQFF.